This entry features one T cell receptor (beta chain) sequence. Other DNA sequences in this sample translate to the same CDR3. The data are from a study of shared clonotypes between healthy human individuals. Each cell subset's genomic DNA was divided evenly among several immunoSEQ plates. Some clones are missing from TCRdb's copy, which holds only in-frame ones; the method was immunoSEQ multiplex PCR. The sample lists about 680,000 clones, roughly 70% occurring once. This CDR3 contains 12 residues. Trimming took 5 bases from V and 2 from J, leaving 7 bases between them. Germline lookup yields CDR1 MDHEN and CDR2 SYDVKM.

The source is a woman aged 30 to 39 in good health. The specimen sequenced was memory CD4+ T cells sorted from blood. This sample's subset: CD45RA-negative fraction. The chain joins TRBV28 to TRBJ2-7, with D unresolved. The CDR3 spells CASSLRAYEQYF. Here the CDR3 DNA reads TGTGCCAGCAGTCTCCGGGCCTACGAGCAGTACTTC.